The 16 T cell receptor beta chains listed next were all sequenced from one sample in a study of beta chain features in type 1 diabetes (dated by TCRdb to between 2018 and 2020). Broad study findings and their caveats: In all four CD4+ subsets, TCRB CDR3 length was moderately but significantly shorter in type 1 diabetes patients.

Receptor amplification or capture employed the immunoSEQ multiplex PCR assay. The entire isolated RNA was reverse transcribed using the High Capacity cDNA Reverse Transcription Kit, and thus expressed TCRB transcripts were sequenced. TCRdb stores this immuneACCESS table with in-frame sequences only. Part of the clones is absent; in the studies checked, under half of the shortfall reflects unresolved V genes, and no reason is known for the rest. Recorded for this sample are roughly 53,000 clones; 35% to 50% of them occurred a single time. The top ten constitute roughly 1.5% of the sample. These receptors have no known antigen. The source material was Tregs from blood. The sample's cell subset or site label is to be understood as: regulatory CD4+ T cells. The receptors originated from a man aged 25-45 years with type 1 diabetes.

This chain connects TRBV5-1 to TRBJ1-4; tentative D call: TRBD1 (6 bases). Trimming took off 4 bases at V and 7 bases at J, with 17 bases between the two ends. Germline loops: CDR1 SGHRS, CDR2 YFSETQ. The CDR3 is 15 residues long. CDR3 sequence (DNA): TGCGCCAGCAGCCCATCCAGCGGGGGGCGTGAAAAACTGTTTTTT. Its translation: CASSPSSGGREKLFF.

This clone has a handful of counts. The CDR3 is CASSLGQGSGNEQFF. The CDR3 DNA reads as TGTGCCAGCAGCTTAGGACAGGGCTCGGGCAATGAGCAGTTCTTC. V usage is TRBV7-9 and J usage is TRBJ2-1; the match to TRBD1 covers 7 bases. V lost 1 base and J lost 6; bases outside the gene matches: 6. This CDR3 spans 15 amino acids. Per the germline V gene, CDR1 is SEHNR and CDR2 is FQNEAQ (reference sequence).

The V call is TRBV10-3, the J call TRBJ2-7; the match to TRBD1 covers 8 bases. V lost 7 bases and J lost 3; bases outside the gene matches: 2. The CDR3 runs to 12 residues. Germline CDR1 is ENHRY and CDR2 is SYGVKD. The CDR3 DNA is TGTGCCATCAAAGGGACAGGCTACGAGCAGTACTTC. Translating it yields CAIKGTGYEQYF.

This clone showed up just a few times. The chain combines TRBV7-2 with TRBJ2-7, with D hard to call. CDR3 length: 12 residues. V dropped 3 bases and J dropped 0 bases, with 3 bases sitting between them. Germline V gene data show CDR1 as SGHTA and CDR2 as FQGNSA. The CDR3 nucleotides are TGTGCCAGCAGCTTGAGCTCCTACGAGCAGTACTTC. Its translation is CASSLSSYEQYF. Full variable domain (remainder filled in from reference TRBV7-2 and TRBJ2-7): GAGVSQSPSNKVTEKGKDVELRCDPISGHTALYWYRQSLGQGLEFLIYFQGNSAPDKSGLPSDRFSAERTGGSVSTLTIQRTQQEDSAVYLCASSLSSYEQYFGPGTRLTVT.

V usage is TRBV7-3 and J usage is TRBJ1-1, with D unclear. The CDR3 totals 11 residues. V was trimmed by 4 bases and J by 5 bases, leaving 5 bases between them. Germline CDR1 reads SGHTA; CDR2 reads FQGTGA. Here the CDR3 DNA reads TGTGCCAGCAGCTCCCCGACTGAAGCTTTCTTT. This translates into CASSSPTEAFF.

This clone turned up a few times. CDR3 nucleotides: TGTGCCAGCAGCGTTGCCGGCGGCAAGAAGCACTATGGCTACACCTTC. Amino acid sequence: CASSVAGGKKHYGYTF. V gene TRBV28 combines with J gene TRBJ1-2, with D hard to call. V was pared by 6 bases and J by 3 bases, with 20 bases between. The CDR3 has 16 amino acids. Germline V gene data show CDR1 as MDHEN and CDR2 as SYDVKM.

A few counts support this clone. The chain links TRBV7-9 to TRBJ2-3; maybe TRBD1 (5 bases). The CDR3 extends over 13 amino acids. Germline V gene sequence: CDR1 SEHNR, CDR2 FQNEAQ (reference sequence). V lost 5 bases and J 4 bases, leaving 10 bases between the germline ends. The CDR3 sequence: CASSPTGADTQYF. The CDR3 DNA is TGTGCCAGCAGCCCTACAGGCGCAGATACGCAGTATTTT.

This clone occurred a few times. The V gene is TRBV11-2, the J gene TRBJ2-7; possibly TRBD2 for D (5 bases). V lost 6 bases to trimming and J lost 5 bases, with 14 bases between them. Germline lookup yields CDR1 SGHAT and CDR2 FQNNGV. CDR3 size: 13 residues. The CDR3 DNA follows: TGTGCCAGCAGTCATGAACCGGAGGACGAGCAGTACTTC. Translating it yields CASSHEPEDEQYF.

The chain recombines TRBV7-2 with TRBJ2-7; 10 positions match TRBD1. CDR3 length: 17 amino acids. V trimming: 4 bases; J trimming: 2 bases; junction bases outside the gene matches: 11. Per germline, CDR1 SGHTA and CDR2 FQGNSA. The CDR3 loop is CASSSTGGAGSPYEQYF. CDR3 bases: TGTGCCAGCAGCTCGACAGGGGGCGCAGGGTCCCCCTACGAGCAGTACTTC.

The CDR3 DNA follows: TGTGCCAGCAGCTTTTACAGCAATACGCAGTATTTT. This gives the protein CASSFYSNTQYF. The chain combines TRBV11-2 with TRBJ2-3; D is unclear. This CDR3 has 12 amino acids. V was cut by 3 bases and J by 7 bases, with 8 bases left in between. The germline V gene encodes CDR1 SGHAT and CDR2 FQNNGV. Filled out from reference TRBV11-2 and TRBJ2-3, the complete variable domain reads EAGVAQSPRYKIIEKRQSVAFWCNPISGHATLYWYQQILGQGPKLLIQFQNNGVVDDSQLPKDRFSAERLKGVDSTLKIQPAKLEDSAVYLCASSFYSNTQYFGPGTRLTVL.

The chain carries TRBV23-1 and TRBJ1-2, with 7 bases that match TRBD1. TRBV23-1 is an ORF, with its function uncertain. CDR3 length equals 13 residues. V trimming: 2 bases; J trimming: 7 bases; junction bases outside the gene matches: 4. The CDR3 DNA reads TGCGCCAGCAGTCAACCGGGACAGCGTGGCTACACCTTC. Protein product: CASSQPGQRGYTF.

The CDR3 protein is CASSRPGLAGEGLAKNIQYF. For the CDR3, the DNA is TGCGCCAGCAGCCGACCGGGACTAGCGGGAGAGGGGTTAGCCAAAAACATTCAGTACTTC. The chain is built from TRBV4-1 and TRBJ2-4, with 14 bases fitting TRBD2. Germline V gene sequence: CDR1 MGHRA, CDR2 YSYEKL. Trimming at V came to 4 bases and at J to 0 bases, leaving 11 bases not matched to a gene. The CDR3 contains 20 residues.

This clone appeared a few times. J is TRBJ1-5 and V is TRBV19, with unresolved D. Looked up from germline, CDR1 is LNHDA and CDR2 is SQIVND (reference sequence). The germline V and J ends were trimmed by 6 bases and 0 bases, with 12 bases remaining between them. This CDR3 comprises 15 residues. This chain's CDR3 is CASRESHYSNQPQHF. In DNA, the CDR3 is TGTGCCAGTAGAGAGTCTCACTATAGCAATCAGCCCCAGCATTTT.

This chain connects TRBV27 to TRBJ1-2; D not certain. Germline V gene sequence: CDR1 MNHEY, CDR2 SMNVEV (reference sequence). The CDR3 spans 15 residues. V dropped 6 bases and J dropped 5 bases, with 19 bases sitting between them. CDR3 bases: TGTGCCAGCAGCCCCTATATCTTTGGAGGGTATGGCTACACCTTC. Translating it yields CASSPYIFGGYGYTF.

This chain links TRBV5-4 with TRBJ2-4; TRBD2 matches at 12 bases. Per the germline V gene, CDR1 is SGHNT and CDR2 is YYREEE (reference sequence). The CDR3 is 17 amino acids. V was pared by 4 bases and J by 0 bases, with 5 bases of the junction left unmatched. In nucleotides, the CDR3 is TGTGCCAGCAGCCCGGGACTAGCGGGCGTAGCCAAAAACATTCAGTACTTC. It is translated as CASSPGLAGVAKNIQYF.

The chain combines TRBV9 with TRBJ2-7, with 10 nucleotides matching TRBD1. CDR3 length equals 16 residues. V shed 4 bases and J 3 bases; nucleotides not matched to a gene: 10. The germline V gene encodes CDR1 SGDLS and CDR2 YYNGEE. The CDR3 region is CASSSGRDRGHYEQYF. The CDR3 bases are TGTGCCAGCAGCTCCGGGAGGGACAGGGGCCACTACGAGCAGTACTTC.